What follows is one T cell receptor (beta chain) and its context. Its target is not known. The study ran its PCR with 60 Vbeta and 13 Jbeta primers. This table comes from immunoSEQ multiplex PCR, and its TCRdb copy is limited to in-frame clones, with some not included. The repertoire holds approximately 100,000 clones, roughly 79% seen once, with 2.2% in the top ten. This entry is derived from a study of cytomegalovirus exposure and HLA in healthy donors. With 2 bases clipped from V and 1 base from J, the junction kept 6 bases outside the gene matches. The length of the CDR3 is 15 residues. Germline-derived CDR1 and CDR2 are SGHRS and YFSETQ. Study outcomes and limitations: It was reported in a later analysis that an Asian-associated ancestry cluster showed fewer N-insertions than the 666-donor mean. Most likely, a cluster of highly shared sequence variants arose as a sequencing artifact. In presence/absence analyses, roughly uniform sequencing depth across donors was assumed.

The sequence was collected from a woman aged 25 to 45 in good health and CMV-seronegative. The rearrangement joins TRBV5-1 to TRBJ2-7, with 7 bases that match TRBD1. The specimen was PBMCs. The chain's CDR3 is CASSFDRALSYEQYF. In DNA, the CDR3 is TGCGCCAGCAGCTTCGACAGGGCCCTTTCCTACGAGCAGTACTTC.